The 32 T cell receptor beta chains listed next were all sequenced from one sample in a study of blood T cell repertoires in COVID-19. Measured with immunoSEQ multiplex PCR; TCRdb has only the in-frame clones, and not every one. The data contain 250,000 to 350,000 clones, about 87% of them seen just once; the ten biggest clones take up 6.5% to 9.5%. The specimen sequenced was peripheral blood. The receptors come from a woman aged 50 to 65 who had recovered from COVID-19.

V usage is TRBV18 and J usage is TRBJ2-5; D is unresolved. Germline assignment: CDR1 KGHSH and CDR2 LQKENI. The V gene lost 2 bases and the J gene lost 2 bases, with 6 bases spanning the gap. CDR3 length equals 13 residues. CDR3 in amino acids: CASSPSRQETQYF. CDR3 sequence (DNA): TGTGCCAGCTCACCAAGCCGTCAAGAGACCCAGTACTTC.

This chain links TRBV6-2 or TRBV6-3 with TRBJ1-3; D perhaps matches TRBD1 (5 bases). CDR1 is MNHEY, CDR2 SVGEGT, per germline. The CDR3 consists of 14 residues. Trimming removed 2 bases from V and 2 bases from J, with 7 bases in between. The CDR3 loop reads CASSYPDTGNTIYF. The CDR3 DNA follows: TGTGCCAGCAGTTACCCGGACACTGGAAACACCATATATTTT.

The J gene is TRBJ1-2, the V gene TRBV11-2; 8 bases are shared with TRBD1. Germline V CDR1 and CDR2: SGHAT, FQNNGV. This CDR3 has 16 residues. V shed 1 base, J shed 7 bases, and the junction held 11 bases outside the gene matches. The CDR3 DNA is TGTGCCAGCAGCTTAGGTCTGGACAGGGTCGATCTTGGCTACACCTTC. Protein: CASSLGLDRVDLGYTF.

DNA for the CDR3: TGTGCCAGCAGCTTAGGGACTAATCAGCCCCAGCATTTT. Its translation is CASSLGTNQPQHF. The J gene is TRBJ1-5, the V gene TRBV11-1; D gene ambiguous. V dropped 1 base and J dropped 4 bases, with 5 bases sitting between them. The CDR3 covers 13 residues. Germline assignment: CDR1 SGHAT and CDR2 FQDESV (reference sequence).

This clone was counted a single time. The gene calls are TRBV7-2 and TRBJ2-5, with 16 bases lining up with TRBD2. The CDR3 covers 18 residues. Germline-derived CDR1 and CDR2 are SGHTA and FQGNSA. The V segment lost 4 bases and the J segment 5 bases; nucleotides outside the gene matches: 10. The CDR3 DNA is TGTGCCAGCAGCTCCGGGGGACTAGCGGGAGGGCCGCAGGAGACCCAGTACTTC. This codes for CASSSGGLAGGPQETQYF.

The DNA of the CDR3 is TGTGCCAGCAGCCCTGTTATAGCCTCCTACGAGCAGTACTTC. Its protein is CASSPVIASYEQYF. V is TRBV7-8 and J is TRBJ2-7; D is unresolved. This CDR3 region has 14 residues. V was clipped by 5 bases and J by 0 bases, with 11 bases between them. Germline V lookup: CDR1 SGHVS, CDR2 FQNEAQ.

This chain links TRBV19 with TRBJ1-2; the D is unclear. CDR1 LNHDA and CDR2 SQIVND come from the germline V gene (reference sequence). The CDR3 spans 13 residues. V was clipped by 9 bases and J by 0 bases, with 11 bases between them. This CDR3 reads CASGRRTNYGYTF. DNA for the CDR3: TGTGCCAGCGGCAGGCGCACTAACTATGGCTACACCTTC.

The chain links TRBV4-1 to TRBJ2-7; TRBD1 might be the D (6 bases). Germline CDR1 reads MGHRA; CDR2 reads YSYEKL. The V end was cut by 4 bases, the J end by 1 base, with 11 bases between. This CDR3 is built from 14 residues. The CDR3 is CASSPQGLSYEQYF. CDR3 nucleotides: TGCGCCAGCAGCCCCCAGGGGCTTTCCTACGAGCAGTACTTC.

This clone was picked up a small number of times. This rearrangement joins TRBV29-1 to TRBJ1-1, with a possible D match to TRBD1 (6 bases). The CDR3 is 12 amino acids. V lost 5 bases and J 3 bases, leaving 10 bases between the germline ends. The V gene's germline CDR1 is SQVTM and CDR2 ANQGSEA. The CDR3 protein is CSVTGTYTEAFF. As DNA, the CDR3 is TGCAGCGTTACAGGGACGTACACTGAAGCTTTCTTT. Together with reference TRBV29-1 and TRBJ1-1, the CDR3 gives the full variable domain: SAVISQKPSRDICQRGTSLTIQCQVDSQVTMMFWYRQQPGQSLTLIATANQGSEATYESGFVIDKFPISRPNLTFSTLTVSNMSPEDSSIYLCSVTGTYTEAFFGQGTRLTVV.

The chain has TRBV2 and TRBJ2-1, with D perhaps TRBD1 (6 bases). V lost 5 bases to trimming and J lost 4 bases, with 15 bases between them. Per the germline V gene, CDR1 is SNHLY and CDR2 is FYNNEI. The length of the CDR3 is 15 residues. The CDR3 reads CASSWALGTYNEQFF. As DNA, the CDR3 is TGTGCCAGCAGTTGGGCCTTGGGGACATACAATGAGCAGTTCTTC.

This rearrangement joins TRBV18 to TRBJ2-7; tentative D call: TRBD1 (6 bases). CDR1 and CDR2 (germline): KGHSH, LQKENI. CDR3 length: 14 amino acids. V lost 2 bases to trimming and J lost 4 bases, with 12 bases between them. The CDR3 sequence is CASSPKEGGYEQYF. The CDR3 DNA reads as TGTGCCAGCTCACCAAAGGAAGGGGGTTACGAGCAGTACTTC.

This clone was picked up a small number of times. CDR3 bases: TGTGCCAGTAGTATCCGCGTCAATGAGCAGTTCTTC. Translated, it gives CASSIRVNEQFF. V is TRBV19 and J is TRBJ2-1; no definite D call. This CDR3 contains 12 residues. The ends were cut back, 3 bases at V and 6 bases at J, with 6 bases in the middle. Germline V gene lookup returns CDR1 LNHDA and CDR2 SQIVND (reference sequence). Combining the CDR3 with reference TRBV19 and TRBJ2-1 gives the whole variable domain DGGITQSPKYLFRKEGQNVTLSCEQNLNHDAMYWYRQDPGQGLRLIYYSQIVNDFQKGDIAEGYSVSREKKESFPLTVTSAQKNPTAFYLCASSIRVNEQFFGPGTRLTVL.

This clone was seen just once. V and J are TRBV19 and TRBJ2-7; 10 bases are a match to TRBD2. From germline, CDR1 is LNHDA and CDR2 SQIVND (reference sequence). The ends lost 5 bases at V and 2 bases at J; junction bases unmatched: 3. The CDR3 covers 14 residues. The DNA of the CDR3 is TGTGCCAGTAGTTTCGGACTAGCGGCCTACGAGCAGTACTTC. Protein product: CASSFGLAAYEQYF.

This clone was seen only once. J is TRBJ2-3 and V is TRBV6-5, with D possibly matching TRBD1 (6 bases). The CDR3 contains 14 residues. CDR1 and CDR2 from the germline V gene are MNHEY and SVGAGI. The ends were cut back, 6 bases at V and 0 bases at J, with 10 bases in the middle. CDR3 loop: CASRKDSSTDTQYF. The CDR3 DNA reads as TGTGCCAGCAGGAAGGACAGTAGCACAGATACGCAGTATTTT.

The V gene is TRBV4-1, the J gene TRBJ1-5; 7 nucleotides line up with TRBD1. This CDR3 spans 15 amino acids. J lost 4 bases, V lost 0 bases, and 3 bases had no gene match. In germline, CDR1 is MGHRA, CDR2 YSYEKL. The CDR3 loop is CASSQEGGLNQPQHF. For the CDR3, the DNA is TGCGCCAGCAGCCAAGAAGGGGGCTTGAATCAGCCCCAGCATTTT.

This clone was picked up a small number of times. The rearrangement uses TRBV5-6 and TRBJ1-3, with D perhaps TRBD1 (5 bases). CDR3 length: 16 residues. Germline CDR1 and CDR2: SGHDT and YYEEEE. V shed 3 bases and J shed 1 base, with 14 bases lying between them. DNA of the CDR3: TGTGCCAGCAGCTCAGTTTGGGGGAGGTCTGGAAACACCATATATTTT. It specifies CASSSVWGRSGNTIYF.

The rearrangement joins TRBV15 to TRBJ2-1; TRBD2 matches at 8 bases. CDR1 and CDR2 (germline): LNHNV, YYDKDF (reference sequence). V lost 3 bases and J lost 7; bases outside the gene matches: 14. The CDR3 length is 17 residues. CDR3 in DNA: TGTGCCACCAGCAGGACCGGGGCCGCGGGAGGAGGTAATGAGCAGTTCTTC. This codes for CATSRTGAAGGGNEQFF.

The CDR3 nucleotides read TGTGCCAGCCGTGGTACGGAATGGGGCGGCTACACCTTC. It translates to CASRGTEWGGYTF. V usage is TRBV3-1 (or the pseudogene TRBV3-2) and J usage is TRBJ1-2; a weak D match, TRBD1 (5 bases). The germline gives CDR1 LGHDT, CDR2 YNNKEL (reference sequence). The CDR3 spans 13 residues. The V end lost 8 bases, the J end lost 8 bases, and 18 bases lay between the germline ends.

Of note for this clone: This sample includes further DNA sequences coding for the same CDR3. V and J are TRBV7-8 and TRBJ2-3; D perhaps matches TRBD2 (5 bases). Germline V gene lookup returns CDR1 SGHVS and CDR2 FQNEAQ. Trimming left V 5 bases short and J 5 bases short, with 8 bases between. The CDR3 covers 12 residues. The CDR3 region has the DNA TGTGCCAGCAGCCCCGGAGGAGATACGCAGTATTTT. This sequence encodes CASSPGGDTQYF.

Only one count was recorded for this clone. As DNA, the CDR3 is TGTGCCAGCAGCTTAGCCTCAACAGGGACGGAGACCCAGTACTTC. Residues: CASSLASTGTETQYF. The chain combines TRBV7-2 with TRBJ2-5; tentatively, D is TRBD1 (6 bases). Between the trimmed V and J ends, which lost 0 bases and 5 bases, there was a span of 13 bases. This CDR3 comprises 15 residues. Germline V gives CDR1 SGHTA, CDR2 FQGNSA.

The V call is TRBV7-9, the J call TRBJ1-2; no firm D call. Trimming shortened V by 9 bases and J by 7 bases, and 15 bases separated the two germline ends. Germline CDR1 reads SEHNR; CDR2 reads FQNEAQ (reference sequence). The length of the CDR3 is 12 residues. In DNA, the CDR3 is TGTGCCAGTTCAATCGGAGGGTCTGGCTACACCTTC. Translating gives CASSIGGSGYTF.

This clone showed up just once. V gene TRBV28 combines with J gene TRBJ1-5, with D hard to call. The CDR3 runs to 16 residues. Trimming shortened V by 0 bases and J by 0 bases, and 9 bases separated the two germline ends. CDR1 and CDR2 (germline): MDHEN, SYDVKM. The CDR3 DNA reads TGTGCCAGCAGTTTATGGGCGGATTATAGCAATCAGCCCCAGCATTTT. Translation: CASSLWADYSNQPQHF.

Only a few counts were recorded for this clone. This chain links TRBV7-2 with TRBJ1-1; D perhaps matches TRBD1 (5 bases). Germline V gene lookup returns CDR1 SGHTA and CDR2 FQGNSA. The CDR3 length is 14 residues. The V gene lost 2 bases and the J gene lost 4 bases, with 11 bases spanning the gap. The CDR3 sequence is CASSLSGGSTEAFF. CDR3 bases: TGTGCCAGCAGCTTATCGGGGGGGAGCACTGAAGCTTTCTTT.

The chain recombines TRBV6-5 with TRBJ1-1, with 7 bases aligning to TRBD1. Germline-derived CDR1 and CDR2 are MNHEY and SVGAGI. The CDR3 is made up of 15 amino acids. Trimming at V came to 6 bases and at J to 0 bases, leaving 7 bases not matched to a gene. CDR3 in amino acids: CASRDPTGMNTEAFF. The DNA for the CDR3 is TGTGCCAGCAGAGACCCGACAGGGATGAACACTGAAGCTTTCTTT.

V is TRBV6-6 and J is TRBJ1-1; 8 positions match TRBD1. CDR3 size: 12 residues. V shed 7 bases and J 8 bases; nucleotides not matched to a gene: 6. Germline CDR1 MNHNY, CDR2 SVGAGI (reference sequence). In DNA, the CDR3 is TGTGCCAGCAACCATGGACAGGGAGAAGCTTTCTTT. It specifies CASNHGQGEAFF.

V and J are TRBV20-1 and TRBJ2-5; 7 bases align to TRBD2. Germline values: CDR1 DFQATT, CDR2 SNEGSKA (reference sequence). The V segment lost 3 bases and the J segment 2 bases; nucleotides outside the gene matches: 0. This CDR3 has 12 amino acids. The CDR3 DNA reads as TGCAGTGCTAGTAGCGGGCAAGAGACCCAGTACTTC. Protein: CSASSGQETQYF.

The gene calls are TRBV10-2 and TRBJ1-6; the D is unclear. The CDR3 length is 15 residues. CDR1 and CDR2 from the germline V gene are WSHSY and SAAADI. Trimming pared 0 bases from V and 3 bases from J, leaving 6 bases between. Here the CDR3 reads CASSESSGYNSPLHF. The CDR3 DNA sequence: TGCGCCAGCAGTGAGTCGAGTGGCTATAATTCACCCCTCCACTTT.

The chain uses TRBV6-1 and TRBJ1-2; D gene uncertain. Germline-derived CDR1 and CDR2 are MNHNS and SASEGT. The CDR3 has 13 amino acids. V was cut by 3 bases and J by 8 bases, with 13 bases left in between. DNA of the CDR3: TGTGCCAGCAGTGACACCTTGGCGGCCGGCTACACCTTC. The encoded protein is CASSDTLAAGYTF.

V gene TRBV11-2 combines with J gene TRBJ1-4; 9 nucleotides agree with TRBD1. Germline trimming cut 5 bases from V and 8 bases from J; bases unmatched to any gene: 15. Germline assignment: CDR1 SGHAT and CDR2 FQNNGV. The CDR3 is 17 amino acids. Written as DNA, the CDR3 is TGTGCCAGCAGCCGAATTCTACAGGGGGCGTCGCGAGAAAAACTGTTTTTT. As protein: CASSRILQGASREKLFF.

The CDR3 DNA reads as TGTGCCAGCAGCTTGGCCGACAGTAGGGGTTATCCGGGGGAGCTGTTTTTT. It encodes CASSLADSRGYPGELFF. The rearrangement uses TRBV5-5 and TRBJ2-2; weak D call: TRBD1 (5 bases). The CDR3 runs 17 residues. V was pared by 0 bases and J by 8 bases, with 20 bases between. The germline V gene has CDR1 SGHKS and CDR2 YYEKEE (reference sequence).

This clone was counted a few times. The chain carries TRBV10-3 and TRBJ1-6; D is possibly TRBD1 (5 bases). This CDR3 region has 14 residues. Trimming stripped 8 bases from V and 0 bases from J, with 8 bases between. CDR1 is ENHRY, CDR2 SYGVKD, per germline. CDR3 protein: CAIRDSSYNSPLHF. CDR3 coding DNA: TGTGCCATCCGAGACAGCTCCTATAATTCACCCCTCCACTTT.

CDR3 amino acids: CASSESGGTFINEKLFF. The CDR3 region has the DNA TGTGCCAGCAGTGAGAGCGGGGGGACTTTCATTAATGAAAAACTGTTTTTT. This chain joins TRBV25-1 and TRBJ1-4; D might be TRBD1 (5 bases). Germline V gene sequence: CDR1 MGHDK, CDR2 SYGVNS. V lost 3 bases and J lost 4, with 18 bases in between. The length of the CDR3 is 17 residues.